This passage covers 3 T cell receptor beta chains from one sample sequenced in a study of tumor-infiltrating lymphocytes in primary liver carcinoma. Co-extraction of RNA and DNA was performed on 20-30 mg of unsorted bulk tissue. With a constant-region primer, TCR beta cDNA was made from approximately 520 ng of total RNA. Nested multiplex PCR, run for three rounds with slightly modified ARM-PCR, yielded TCR beta libraries. Each of the first two PCR rounds ran approximately 11 cycles with TRBV1-TRBV30 forward and C-beta reverse primers. A single record per CDR3 protein comes from TCRdb applying MiXCR to the multiplex PCR reads. The table has tens of thousands of distinct CDR3 sequences, around 75% seen once. The sequencing input was tumor-adjacent normal liver tissue. The receptors were gathered from a woman aged 25 to 39 with primary liver carcinoma and hepatitis B virus infection.

About this clonotype: A read error may account for a junction end that differs from germline. The genes are TRBV10-2 and TRBJ2-1; 7 nucleotides agree with TRBD1. Germline CDR1 WSHSY, CDR2 SAAADI. CDR3 length equals 13 residues. The DNA for the CDR3 is TGCACCAGCAAGTTGGGACAGAACTATGAGCAGTTCTTC. Amino acids: CTSKLGQNYEQFF.

As concerns this clonotype: A junction end diverges from the germline sequence, so it may reflect a read error. V is TRBV5-5 and J is TRBJ2-1; no firm D call. CDR1 is SGHKS and CDR2 is YYEKEE in the germline V gene (reference sequence). The CDR3 is 13 residues long. The CDR3 sequence is CASRWCVLSEQFF. The DNA for the CDR3 is TGCGCCAGCAGATGGTGTGTCCTAAGTGAGCAGTTCTTC.

Details on this clonotype: Germline is not matched at one junction end, which may reflect a read error. The V call is TRBV6-5, the J call TRBJ1-1; D remains ambiguous. The CDR3 covers 15 residues. The germline CDR1 and CDR2 sequences are MNHEY and SVGAGI. CDR3 DNA sequence: TGTGTCAGCAGTTACACGCGTGCGGGGAACACTGAAGCTTTCTTT. Amino acids: CVSSYTRAGNTEAFF.